This T cell receptor beta chain was retrieved from a study of blood T cell repertoires in COVID-19. V lost 5 bases and J 4 bases, leaving 6 bases between the germline ends. The CDR3 extends over 11 amino acids. Germline loops: CDR1 MNHNY, CDR2 SVGAGI (reference sequence). Produced via immunoSEQ multiplex PCR; TCRdb's table is partial and in-frame only. The sample records about 64,000 clones, roughly 91% being singletons. The sequenced sample consisted of peripheral blood. The V and J genes are TRBV6-6 and TRBJ2-7; D gene unclear. This sequence was found in a human donor in a cohort sampled during active COVID-19. The CDR3 protein is CASSARYEQYF. The CDR3 DNA is TGTGCCAGCAGTGCGCGGTACGAGCAGTACTTC.